The present entry profiles one T cell receptor (beta chain) with its context. Its cognate antigen is unknown. This record comes from a study of identifying expanded T cells in peripheral blood. The study's findings and limits: Technical replicates showed about 1.1 changed clones; roughly two weeks approximately 16; four weeks 19. Across healthy donors, higher total template counts meant significantly greater roughly two-week count variance.

Collection occurred without any documented infections or immune events in donors. Libraries were prepared by immunoSEQ multiplex PCR; TCRdb keeps only in-frame clonotypes and omits some of them. There are roughly 100,000 clones in the sample; approximately 88% occur only once, and 15% to 20% lies in the top ten. CDR3 length: 12 amino acids. Germline CDR1 is SGHKS and CDR2 is YYEKEE (reference sequence). Trimming took 0 bases from V and 5 from J, leaving 4 bases between them. The clonotype comes from a person aged 18 to 70 in good health. The gene calls are TRBV5-5 and TRBJ2-3; no reliable D call. The sample consisted of blood. The CDR3 loop reads CASSLGLDTQYF. Written as DNA, the CDR3 is TGTGCCAGCAGCTTGGGATTAGATACGCAGTATTTT.